Listed here is a single T cell receptor (beta chain). This receptor's antigen is unknown. No quality values exist for individual bases; no much larger clone is one base distant. The cohort was made up of roughly 670 healthy bone marrow donors. Cohort members were all nominally healthy when sampled, although unrecorded immune exposures were likely present. The donor was CMV seropositive and belonged to the group of around 300 seropositive cohort members. Each donor provided a peripheral blood sample, and peripheral blood mononuclear cells were used for TCR beta sequencing. The Qiagen DNeasy Blood Extraction Kit was used to extract genomic DNA from the blood cell samples. The library was built by means of the immunoSEQ multiplex PCR assay. A mixture of 60 forward primers for TCR Vbeta segments and 13 reverse primers for TCR Jbeta segments was used in the multiplex PCR. Amplification of the CDR3 region of rearranged TCR beta genes was performed with a multiplex PCR assay on genomic DNA. On the Illumina HiSeq System, the amplified TCR beta libraries were sequenced as 87-base-pair reads. As for how the authors treated the data: In a later analysis, roughly 80 million unique TCR beta chains were counted across the 650 to 700 repertoires, and roughly 10 million of these chains were shared by at least two donors. Raw reads were error-corrected and collapsed into unique sequences by a nearest-neighbor algorithm in which closely related sequences were merged to remove PCR and sequencing errors. CDR3 sequences were aligned to IMGT reference sequences to assign V, D and J gene segments. For a sequence to be retained, at least a six-nucleotide match to both a V gene segment and a J gene segment was required. Rearrangements were classified as productive when the CDR3 lacked stop codons and remained in frame with V and J, and all other rearrangements were classified as non-productive. CDR3 was defined by IMGT convention, running from the second conserved V-encoded cysteine to the conserved J-encoded phenylalanine. Sequences without an unambiguous match to a single V gene segment were excluded from the earlier analysis of about 640 of the donors. An earlier analysis of fewer than 650 of the donors classified V segments as functional when productive rearrangements were above 56.7% and as segregating when the standard deviation between donors was above 5%. A statistical classification framework was built for diagnosing cytomegalovirus status from the catalog of TCR beta chain sequences. In a later analysis, V and J genes were assigned by comparing TCR nucleotide sequences against IMGT/GENE-DB human TR gene sequences. Using the TCRdist pipeline, a later analysis assigned CDR3 sequences along with most-parsimonious VDJ recombination scenarios. A later analysis defined each TCR beta chain by its CDR3 amino acid sequence plus V-gene family, and excluded reads lacking a unique V-gene family. In a later analysis, nearly 600 highly shared, low-generation-probability nucleotide sequences were removed to address suspected cross-contamination and a sequencing artifact. For each public chain, a later analysis derived a clonal expansion index from normalized ranks of inferred template counts within each repertoire. In a later analysis, generation probabilities were computed using a VDJ recombination model fitted to out-of-frame rearrangements, and the results were checked against IGoR. In a later analysis, TCR-TCR, TCR-HLA and TCR-CMV co-occurrence was scored with hypergeometric tests, and a repertoire-size bias correction was applied to TCR pairs. In a later analysis, false discovery rates were estimated by permuting HLA or CMV assignments 20 times. In a later analysis, co-occurring TCRs were grouped using DBSCAN, and TCRdist sequence similarity was added for clustering within HLA-allele-positive subsets. For co-occurrence clustering, repertoires with fewer than 30,000 or more than 120,000 public chains were excluded, along with a handful of repertoires with anomalous nucleotide sharing. As stored in TCRdb, this immuneACCESS dataset retains in-frame rearrangements with V and J assigned. A fraction of the clones does not appear; measured against another copy, unresolved V genes explain less than half of the discrepancy, and the remainder lacks a known reason. The V and J calls and the clone size are those of that table, but D and trimming were determined from the DNA. The sample table records 150,000 to 200,000 clones; roughly 75% of these occur just once. The ten largest account for roughly 10% of the sample.

These data are taken from a study of cytomegalovirus exposure and HLA in healthy donors (dated by TCRdb to the late 2010s). In terms of the full investigation: An earlier analysis of 587 of the donors reported under 300 Gb of sequence data and some 110 million unique TCR beta sequences obtained from some 200 million T cells. In the later analysis, no new phenotypic data were used to find candidate immune exposures; instead, reliance was placed on TCR beta sequences and their occurrence across donors. To decide whether each TCR beta V gene segment behaved as functional or pseudogenic, an earlier analysis of over 500 of the donors relied on high-throughput TCR beta sequencing. Among the approximately 430 genotyped donors, more than 70% belonged to the genetic ancestry cluster associated with self-reported Caucasian donors. About 300 gigabases of sequencing data and 80 million or so unique TCR sequences were included in an early release covering around 600 HLA-typed donors. To study patterns of TCR occurrence, a later analysis re-analyzed previously published TCR beta repertoires from several hundred donors and added high-resolution HLA genotyping. All discovery cohort repertoires had been generated on a single sequencing platform. The study aimed to test whether cataloging public T cell receptors could reveal signatures of past pathogen exposure. HLA typing covered class I and class II loci at four-digit resolution. About five DR-DQ haplotypes were treated as single units for association and clustering because of strong linkage in the cohort. Among 300 to 500 genotyped donors of the cohort, an average of around 240,000 unique TCR beta nucleotide sequences was sequenced per donor, of which about 18% were non-productive. Besides the first cohort of hundreds of subjects, a separate validation cohort made up of some 110 different subjects was used. The study combined high-throughput TCR immunosequencing, statistical association of individual TCRs with disease status, and machine learning to predict cytomegalovirus infection status. The number of typed donors differed by locus: roughly 620-640 for A, B, C, DRB1 and DQB1; some 540 for DQA1; fewer than 610 for DPA1; and 400 to 480 for DPB1. In a later genetic analysis, genome-wide SNP genotypes for 398 of the 666 donors were used, and that subset was treated as a discovery cohort. The study profiled the T cell repertoires of more than 500 subjects by immunosequencing and related them to cytomegalovirus serostatus. Donor age, sex, ethnicity and CMV serostatus were compiled alongside the repertoire data.

The paper's findings and limits, for the study overall: CMV serostatus was the only immune exposure information available for the cohort. A few of the identified cytomegalovirus-associated TCR beta chains were confirmed in vitro to be specific for cytomegalovirus antigens. Linkage disequilibrium might explain the correlated functional status among segregating V segments, but an unknown experimental factor could not be ruled out. A further reported finding was that TCR beta sequences accurately predicted the HLA-A and HLA-B alleles for most subjects in the first cohort. Because the 87-base-pair reads could not distinguish some IMGT-functional V segments, including TRBV6-2 and TRBV6-3, those segments were excluded. In a later analysis, the rate of TCR association differed among HLA loci, with DRB1 alleles having the most associated TCRs and HLA-C alleles having the fewest. It was suggested by the authors that the approach could potentially be generalized to other disease states and immunological phenotypes. A later genetic analysis reported fewer N-insertions in productive TCRs among donors in an Asian-associated ancestry cluster than the roughly 700-donor mean. The study gave a list of about 170 TCR beta chains associated with cytomegalovirus. The cohort was sequenced for TCR beta chains only, and without alpha or paired-chain data the features that could be detected were limited. Because HLA typing was unavailable for some donors at each locus, only the typed subset was used in association tests. Strong co-occurrence of HLA alleles, especially DR and DQ, made assigning TCR associations to individual alleles difficult. Presence/absence analyses assumed roughly uniform sequencing depth across donors, an assumption that may not hold. In a later genetic analysis, a missense DCLRE1C variant was associated with V-gene and J-gene trimming of TCR beta chains, and the association was replicated in an independent cohort. Compared with equally common non-associated chains, HLA-associated TCR beta chains in a later analysis were more clonally expanded and had lower generation probabilities. A later analysis found that most CMV-associated TCR beta chains appeared HLA-restricted, with HLA associations seemingly driven largely by CMV exposure. In an earlier analysis of some 540 of the donors, most TCR beta V segments appeared in productive rearrangements about 87% or about 30% of the time, broadly matching IMGT annotations. Several of the top co-occurrence clusters appeared to be linked to parvovirus B19, influenza, CMV and Epstein-Barr virus, according to a later analysis. Across donors, most TCR sequences were observed very rarely, whereas some public TCRs were present in many individuals. Specific HLA alleles were associated with 18,000 or so TCR beta sequences at a false discovery rate of 0.05 in a later analysis. Because counts were too low, more than 15 rarely observed V segments, including chromosome 9 orphons, were excluded from the earlier analysis of several hundred of the donors. In both the original and validation cohorts, the classifier was reported to diagnose cytomegalovirus status with high specificity and sensitivity. A cluster of highly shared sequence variants was judged likely to be a technical artifact of the sequencing pipeline.

CDR3 length: 12 amino acids, cysteine to phenylalanine. This entry keeps only the CDR3 DNA: 36 bases, framed from base 1. V is pared back by 3 bases and J by 12 bases, with 12 bases lying between the germline termini. From a lookup of the germline V gene, CDR1 and CDR2 are WSHSY and SAAADI. The receptor was derived from a man between 18 and 29 years old in good health and CMV-seropositive. What was sequenced was PBMCs. The rearranged chain carries TRBV10-2 and TRBJ2-1; a tentative D match to TRBD1 spans 6 bases. The nucleotides are TGCGCCAGCAGTGACAGGGGAAGGGGGCAGTTCTTC. It codes for CASSDRGRGQFF.